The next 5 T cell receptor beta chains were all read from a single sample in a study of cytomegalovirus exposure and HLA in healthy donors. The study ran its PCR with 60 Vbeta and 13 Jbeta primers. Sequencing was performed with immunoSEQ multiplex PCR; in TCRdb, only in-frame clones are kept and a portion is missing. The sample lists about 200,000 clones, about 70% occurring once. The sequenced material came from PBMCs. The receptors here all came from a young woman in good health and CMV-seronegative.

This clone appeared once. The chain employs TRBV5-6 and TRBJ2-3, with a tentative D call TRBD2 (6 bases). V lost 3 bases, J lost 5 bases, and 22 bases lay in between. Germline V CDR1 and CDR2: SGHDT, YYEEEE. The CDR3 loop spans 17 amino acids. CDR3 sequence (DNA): TGTGCCAGCAGCTCCGGGAGTGGCCCACCTAAAGTAGATACGCAGTATTTT. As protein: CASSSGSGPPKVDTQYF. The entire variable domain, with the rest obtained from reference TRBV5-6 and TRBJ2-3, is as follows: DAGVTQSPTHLIKTRGQQVTLRCSPKSGHDTVSWYQQALGQGPQFIFQYYEEEERQRGNFPDRFSGHQFPNYSSELNVNALLLGDSALYLCASSSGSGPPKVDTQYFGPGTRLTVL.

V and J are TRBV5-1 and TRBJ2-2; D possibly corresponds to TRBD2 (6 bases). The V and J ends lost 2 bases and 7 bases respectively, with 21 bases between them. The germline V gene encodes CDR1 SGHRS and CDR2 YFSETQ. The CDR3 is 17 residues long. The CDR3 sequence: CASSFGRRGGFSGELFF. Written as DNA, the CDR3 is TGCGCCAGCAGCTTTGGCCGACGTGGAGGGTTTAGCGGGGAGCTGTTTTTT. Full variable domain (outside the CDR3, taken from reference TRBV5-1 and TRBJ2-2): KAGVTQTPRYLIKTRGQQVTLSCSPISGHRSVSWYQQTPGQGLQFLFEYFSETQRNKGNFPGRFSGRQFSNSRSEMNVSTLELGDSALYLCASSFGRRGGFSGELFFGEGSRLTVL.

The CDR3 sequence is CSVARGSYEQYF. In nucleotides, the CDR3 is TGCAGCGTTGCCAGGGGAAGTTACGAGCAGTACTTC. The gene calls are TRBV29-1 and TRBJ2-7, with a possible D match to TRBD1 (6 bases). The V gene's germline CDR1 is SQVTM and CDR2 ANQGSEA. This CDR3 spans 12 amino acids. The V and J ends lost 4 bases and 4 bases respectively, with 11 bases between them.

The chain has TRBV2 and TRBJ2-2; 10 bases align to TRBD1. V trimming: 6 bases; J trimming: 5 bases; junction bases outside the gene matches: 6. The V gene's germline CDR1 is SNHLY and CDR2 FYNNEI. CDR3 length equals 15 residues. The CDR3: CASRRQGARTGELFF. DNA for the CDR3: TGTGCCAGCAGACGACAGGGGGCGCGGACCGGGGAGCTGTTTTTT.

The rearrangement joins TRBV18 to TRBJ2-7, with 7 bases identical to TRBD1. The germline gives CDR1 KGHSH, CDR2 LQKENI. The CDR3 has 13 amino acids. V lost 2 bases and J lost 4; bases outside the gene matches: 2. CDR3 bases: TGTGCCAGCTCACCATCGGGACAGTACGAGCAGTACTTC. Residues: CASSPSGQYEQYF.